These 22 T cell receptor beta chains share one sample of origin, sequenced in a study of blood T cell repertoires in COVID-19. Sequenced by immunoSEQ multiplex PCR; TCRdb stores in-frame clones only, minus some. The sample contains 150,000 to 200,000 clones, 88% of which appear only once. The sample was PBMCs or T cells enriched from blood (not recorded which). Receptor source: a woman aged 18 to 35 who had recovered from COVID-19.

V gene TRBV2 combines with J gene TRBJ1-2; 7 positions match TRBD1. The V gene's germline CDR1 is SNHLY and CDR2 FYNNEI. V was clipped by 6 bases and J by 2 bases; unmatched bases: 3. The CDR3 contains 13 residues. The CDR3 DNA sequence: TGTGCCAGCAGGGGACAGACAAACTATGGCTACACCTTC. Translation: CASRGQTNYGYTF.

The chain is built from TRBV27 and TRBJ2-7; 9 nucleotides align to TRBD1. Germline V CDR1 and CDR2: MNHEY, SMNVEV (reference sequence). The CDR3 covers 15 residues. With V trimmed by 5 bases and J by 3 bases, 8 bases remained unmatched. CDR3: CASSVPGQGVYEQYF. The DNA of the CDR3 is TGTGCCAGCAGTGTACCGGGACAGGGAGTCTACGAGCAGTACTTC.

V is TRBV5-1 and J is TRBJ2-2; D may be TRBD1 (6 bases). With 4 bases removed from V and 9 bases from J, the gap between germline ends came to 19 bases. This CDR3 region has 15 residues. The germline gives CDR1 SGHRS, CDR2 YFSETQ. The CDR3 DNA reads as TGCGCCAGCAGCAAAGGGACAAGACACCGGAGGGAGCTGTTTTTT. Protein: CASSKGTRHRRELFF. The full variable domain, rest sourced from reference TRBV5-1 and TRBJ2-2, is KAGVTQTPRYLIKTRGQQVTLSCSPISGHRSVSWYQQTPGQGLQFLFEYFSETQRNKGNFPGRFSGRQFSNSRSEMNVSTLELGDSALYLCASSKGTRHRRELFFGEGSRLTVL.

The gene calls are TRBV5-4 and TRBJ1-2; D is possibly TRBD1 (5 bases). Deletions cut 1 base from V and 7 bases from J, with 14 bases between. CDR3 length: 14 amino acids. From germline, CDR1 is SGHNT and CDR2 YYREEE (reference sequence). As DNA, the CDR3 is TGTGCCAGCAGCTTGAATGGGGCAGGGCGTGGCTACACCTTC. This gives the protein CASSLNGAGRGYTF.

The chain recombines TRBV7-2 with TRBJ2-6; 7 bases agree with TRBD1. CDR3 size: 18 residues. The V gene's germline CDR1 is SGHTA and CDR2 FQGNSA. Losses at the gene ends were 5 bases for V and 0 bases for J; bases not matched to a gene: 10. Here the CDR3 reads CASSPKPGQPSGANVLTF. CDR3 sequence (DNA): TGTGCCAGCAGCCCAAAGCCGGGACAGCCCTCTGGGGCCAACGTCCTGACTTTC.

DNA for the CDR3: TGTGCCATCAGTGAGGGTCTCTTGAGTGGAGGCACTGAAGCTTTCTTT. Its protein product is CAISEGLLSGGTEAFF. The V and J genes are TRBV10-3 and TRBJ1-1, with D unresolved. The V end was cut by 2 bases, the J end by 4 bases, with 17 bases between. The CDR3 sequence is 16 residues long. Per the germline V gene, CDR1 is ENHRY and CDR2 is SYGVKD.

The chain has TRBV7-9 and TRBJ1-2; 10 positions agree with TRBD1. CDR3 size: 14 residues. The germline V gene has CDR1 SEHNR and CDR2 FQNEAQ (reference sequence). V dropped 1 base and J dropped 6; count of bases not matched to a gene: 2. DNA for the CDR3: TGTGCCAGCAGCTTAGTAGGGACAGGGGATGGCTACACCTTC. Encoded protein: CASSLVGTGDGYTF.

The rearrangement joins TRBV9 to TRBJ2-1; TRBD1 might be the D (5 bases). V lost 3 bases to trimming and J lost 3 bases, with 7 bases between them. Germline V CDR1 and CDR2: SGDLS, YYNGEE. CDR3 length: 13 residues. CDR3 residues: CASSGGVYNEQFF. The CDR3 DNA is TGTGCCAGCAGCGGGGGCGTCTACAATGAGCAGTTCTTC.

The chain's CDR3 is CASSLAEASGDRWELFF. The DNA for the CDR3 is TGTGCCAGCAGCTTAGCGGAGGCTAGCGGGGATAGGTGGGAGCTGTTTTTT. This chain connects TRBV7-8 to TRBJ2-2, with TRBD2 identical over 9 bases. CDR3 size: 17 residues. Trimming cost V 0 bases and J 9 bases; bases outside gene matches: 11. Germline assignment: CDR1 SGHVS and CDR2 FQNEAQ.

V usage is TRBV25-1 and J usage is TRBJ1-4; 11 bases agree with TRBD1. Trimming at V came to 7 bases and at J to 4 bases, leaving 8 bases not matched to a gene. Per germline, CDR1 MGHDK and CDR2 SYGVNS. This CDR3 comprises 16 residues. In DNA form, the CDR3 reads TGTGCCAGCAAGGCGGACAGGGGGCTTTATAATGAAAAACTGTTTTTT. Its translation is CASKADRGLYNEKLFF.

The count of this clone is one. The gene calls are TRBV5-8 and TRBJ1-1; 9 bases map to TRBD1. CDR3 size: 18 residues. CDR1 and CDR2 from the germline V gene are SGHTS and YDEGEE. The ends lost 3 bases at V and 1 base at J; junction bases unmatched: 13. CDR3 coding DNA: TGTGCCAGCAGCTCCTTCTCCGGGACAGGGTTGAGGAACACTGAAGCTTTCTTT. It encodes CASSSFSGTGLRNTEAFF.

The rearrangement uses TRBV6-1 and TRBJ1-2; D ambiguous. The CDR3 contains 13 residues. Germline-derived CDR1 and CDR2 are MNHNS and SASEGT. V was shortened by 0 bases and J by 4 bases, with 6 bases between the two germline ends. The CDR3 reads CASSEAGGYGYTF. CDR3 nucleotides: TGTGCCAGCAGTGAAGCCGGTGGCTATGGCTACACCTTC.

This chain connects TRBV19 to TRBJ2-2; the D gene is possibly TRBD2 (6 bases). This CDR3 is 19 amino acids long. Trimming cost V 7 bases and J 0 bases, with 24 bases left between them. Germline V gives CDR1 LNHDA, CDR2 SQIVND (reference sequence). The CDR3 loop is CASTIKGLQLLTNTGELFF. The DNA for the CDR3 is TGTGCCAGTACCATCAAGGGACTCCAACTTCTGACGAACACCGGGGAGCTGTTTTTT.

This clone was seen many times. This chain uses TRBV7-6 with TRBJ1-1, with D possibly TRBD1 on 6 matching bases. V lost 7 bases and J lost 1, with 16 bases in between. Germline assignment: CDR1 SGHVS and CDR2 FNYEAQ. The CDR3 extends over 15 amino acids. The CDR3 loop reads CASTPQGGGNTEAFF. DNA for the CDR3: TGTGCCAGCACCCCACAAGGGGGTGGGAACACTGAAGCTTTCTTT.

The V gene is TRBV7-2, the J gene TRBJ1-2; D is unresolved. The germline gives CDR1 SGHTA, CDR2 FQGNSA. CDR3 length equals 16 residues. V lost 4 bases and J lost 4, with 19 bases in between. CDR3 sequence (DNA): TGTGCCAGCAGCTCAATAAGCGCCCCTCTCCGCTATGGCTACACCTTC. Translation: CASSSISAPLRYGYTF.

This clone showed up just once. The J gene is TRBJ2-5, the V gene TRBV5-1; TRBD2 might be the D (5 bases). This CDR3 has 15 residues. CDR1 is SGHRS and CDR2 is YFSETQ in the germline V gene. Trimming took off 4 bases at V and 2 bases at J, with 15 bases between the two ends. As DNA, the CDR3 is TGCGCCAGCAGCCCGGACGGGATAACTCAAGAGACCCAGTACTTC. Protein product: CASSPDGITQETQYF.

This CDR3 reads CATRATSGGYNEQFF. The CDR3 DNA reads TGTGCCACCAGGGCAACTAGCGGGGGATACAATGAGCAGTTCTTC. The rearrangement joins TRBV24-1 to TRBJ2-1; TRBD2 matches 11 bases. V trimming: 7 bases; J trimming: 4 bases; junction bases outside the gene matches: 5. This CDR3 comprises 15 residues. Germline V gives CDR1 KGHDR, CDR2 SFDVKD.

The gene calls are TRBV5-1 and TRBJ2-5, with D unresolved. The CDR3 extends over 14 amino acids. Germline V gene sequence: CDR1 SGHRS, CDR2 YFSETQ. The V and J ends lost 4 bases and 3 bases respectively, with 13 bases between them. The chain's CDR3 is CASSPLSHEETQYF. CDR3 DNA sequence: TGCGCCAGCAGCCCTCTGAGCCACGAAGAGACCCAGTACTTC.

This chain joins TRBV2 and TRBJ2-3; TRBD1 matches at 7 bases. The CDR3 is made up of 16 amino acids. V trimming: 3 bases; J trimming: 6 bases; junction bases outside the gene matches: 12. Per germline, CDR1 SNHLY and CDR2 FYNNEI. The CDR3 region is CASSDPTKTGPDTQYF. CDR3 nucleotide sequence: TGTGCCAGCAGTGATCCAACAAAGACAGGGCCGGATACGCAGTATTTT. Together with reference TRBV2 and TRBJ2-3, the CDR3 gives the full variable domain: EPEVTQTPSHQVTQMGQEVILRCVPISNHLYFYWYRQILGQKVEFLVSFYNNEISEKSEIFDDQFSVERPDGSNFTLKIRSTKLEDSAMYFCASSDPTKTGPDTQYFGPGTRLTVL.

This chain links TRBV7-6 with TRBJ1-5; 8 bases are shared with TRBD1. CDR3 size: 17 residues. The V gene's germline CDR1 is SGHVS and CDR2 FNYEAQ. Germline trimming cut 1 base from V and 1 base from J; bases unmatched to any gene: 6. CDR3 sequence reads: CASSLEQGGLSNQPQHF. The CDR3 DNA sequence: TGTGCCAGCAGCTTAGAACAGGGGGGCCTGAGCAATCAGCCCCAGCATTTT.

The chain uses TRBV19 and TRBJ1-5; the match to TRBD1 covers 11 bases. Germline-derived CDR1 and CDR2 are LNHDA and SQIVND (reference sequence). The CDR3 is 16 amino acids. V lost 7 bases, J lost 5 bases, and 10 bases stayed unmatched. CDR3 sequence: CASTAPTDRGHQPQHF. In nucleotides, the CDR3 is TGTGCCAGTACTGCCCCGACGGACAGGGGGCATCAGCCCCAGCATTTT.

The chain recombines TRBV19 with TRBJ2-3; 12 bases fit TRBD1. Trimming took 5 bases from V and 1 from J; bases not matched to a gene: 7. The CDR3 runs to 17 residues. CDR1 is LNHDA and CDR2 is SQIVND in the germline V gene (reference sequence). In nucleotides, the CDR3 is TGTGCCAGTAGTGGGACAGGGGGCCCAGGGGGCACAGATACGCAGTATTTT. Protein: CASSGTGGPGGTDTQYF.